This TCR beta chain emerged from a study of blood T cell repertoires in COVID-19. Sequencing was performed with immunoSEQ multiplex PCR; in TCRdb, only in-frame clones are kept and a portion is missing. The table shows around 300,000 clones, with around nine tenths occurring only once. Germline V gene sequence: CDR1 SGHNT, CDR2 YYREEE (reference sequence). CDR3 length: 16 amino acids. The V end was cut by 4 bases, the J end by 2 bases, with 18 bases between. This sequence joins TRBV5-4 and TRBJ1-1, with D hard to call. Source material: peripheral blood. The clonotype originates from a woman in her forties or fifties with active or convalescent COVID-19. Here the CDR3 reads CASSIQNGKLNTEAFF. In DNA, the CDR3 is TGTGCCAGCAGCATACAAAACGGGAAGTTAAACACTGAAGCTTTCTTT.